The clone carrying this TCR beta chain occurred many times. Its target is unknown. This CDR3 spans 14 amino acids. Per the germline V gene, CDR1 is LGHDT and CDR2 is YNNKEL (reference sequence). V lost 1 base and J 6 bases, leaving 9 bases between the germline ends. This sample is drawn from a study of regulatory T cells in long-lasting Graves disease. General study results and limits: Persistent cases of Graves' showed reduced TCR diversity relative to newly diagnosed patients. The study found TRBV28, TRBJ1-2 and TRBJ2-5 favored in persistent disease. Possibly, accuracy suffered from the small sample size.

The authors built TCR beta libraries using iRepertoire HTBI primers and Arm-PCR of CDR3 regions. TCRdb re-called the multiplex PCR reads through MiXCR, storing one row per CDR3 protein. Here the sample spans roughly 400,000 distinct CDR3 sequences, under 25% being singletons. The time point here: persistent/refractory GD, antithyroid drugs over 5 years with positive TRAb. Extracted PBMC RNA gave rise to the TCR library. The source is a female donor with Graves disease. The rearrangement joins TRBV3-1 to TRBJ1-4; possible D gene TRBD1, 5 bases. The sequences come from peripheral blood mononuclear cells (PBMCs), collected when the disease was refractory, from a patient treated with antithyroid drugs. The CDR3 loop is CASSQGDGDEKLFF. CDR3 bases: TGTGCCAGCAGCCAAGGGGACGGAGATGAAAAACTGTTTTTT.